The T cell receptor beta chain under discussion was sequenced for a study of vaccination and CD4 T cells after COVID-19. Notes on this clonotype: What it recognizes is unknown.

Treatment: roughly ten-day PBMC culture with coronavirus spike peptide pools or control peptides (ViraFEST assay). ViraFEST used peptide pools to expand antigen-specific T cells and subsequently sequenced their TCRs. From the 10-day cultures, CD4+ T cells were isolated by negative selection. Scientists ran DNA taken from cultured CD4+ T cells through the Oncomine TCR Beta short-read assay for sequencing. TCRdb recomputed calls from the PCR reads with MiXCR, one row per CDR3 protein. The table records 8,100 or so distinct CDR3 sequences, roughly 53% of them present only once. Sample: CD4+ T cells from blood, cultured in vitro. The sequence was collected from a human donor who had recovered from COVID-19.

CDR3 in DNA: TGTGCCAGCAGCCGACTCGGGGGCGGGGGGGACACCGGGGAGCTGTTTTTT. Its protein is CASSRLGGGGDTGELFF. V usage is TRBV7-6 and J usage is TRBJ2-2; 9 nucleotides match TRBD2. V trimming: 5 bases; J trimming: 3 bases; junction bases outside the gene matches: 10. CDR1 and CDR2 from the germline V gene are SGHVS and FNYEAQ. The CDR3 contains 17 residues.